This TCR beta chain was recorded in a study of cytomegalovirus exposure and HLA in healthy donors. The primer mix had 60 Vbeta and 13 Jbeta primers. Sequencing was performed with immunoSEQ multiplex PCR; in TCRdb, only in-frame clones are kept and a portion is missing. In the table there are around 150,000 clones, 60% to 80% of which are singletons. V lost 2 bases to trimming and J lost 4 bases, with 12 bases between them. The length of the CDR3 is 14 residues. From germline, CDR1 is GTSNPN and CDR2 SVGIG (reference sequence). The receptor was isolated from a man aged 25-45 years in good health and CMV-seronegative. The rearrangement links TRBV30 to TRBJ2-1; D is possibly TRBD2 (5 bases). Sequencing input: PBMCs. CDR3 region: CAWSTAADYNEQFF. DNA of the CDR3: TGTGCCTGGAGTACAGCAGCGGATTACAATGAGCAGTTCTTC.